This is a list of T cell receptor beta chains from one sample in a study of cytomegalovirus exposure and HLA in healthy donors. Measured with immunoSEQ multiplex PCR; TCRdb has only the in-frame clones, and not every one. The sample records approximately 71,000 clones, roughly 78% being singletons. Sequenced: PBMCs. These receptor sequences come from a middle-aged woman in good health and CMV-seropositive. The CDR3 runs from the conserved cysteine through the conserved F or W. A D gene is named only where the DNA matches it firmly. Size is omitted from some rows. Given values are once, few, many or a class for expanded clones.

>TRBJ2-5|NA|TRBV5-4|NA
TGTGCCAGCAGCTTGAGGGCAGGGGAGGAGACCCAGTACTTC
CASSLRAGEETQYF
>TRBJ2-3|TRBD2|TRBV10-2|NA
TGCGCCGCCCAGGGTGTCGGGGGGGGCCCAGATACGCAGTATTTT
CAAQGVGGGPDTQYF
>TRBJ2-1|TRBD1|TRBV29-1|NA
TGCAGCGTTGAGGGACAGGGTAGGAATGAGCAGTTCTTC
CSVEGQGRNEQFF
>TRBJ1-2|NA|TRBV10-2|few
TGCGCCAGCAGTGTGGAGGGGGGGGGCTATGGCTACACCTTC
CASSVEGGGYGYTF
>TRBJ2-1|TRBD2|TRBV5-1|NA
TGCGCCAGCAGCTTGGGGCGGGGGGGCATTGAGCAGTTCTTC
CASSLGRGGIEQFF
>TRBJ2-6|NA|TRBV6-1|NA
TGTGCTTCCACGAGCTCTGGGGCCAACGTCCTGACTTTC
CASTSSGANVLTF
>TRBJ1-2|TRBD1|TRBV6-6|NA
TGTGCCAGCAGTTACGTGGGACAGGGTAGCTATGGCTACACCTTC
CASSYVGQGSYGYTF
>TRBJ2-4|NA|TRBV7-9|NA
TGTGCCAGCATGGAGGGCCTAAGGGAAAACATTCAGTACTTC
CASMEGLRENIQYF
>TRBJ2-4|NA|TRBV6-1|NA
TGTGCCAGCAGTGAAAGTTCGGCAGGGGCCACCAAAAACATTCAGTACTTC
CASSESSAGATKNIQYF
>TRBJ1-1|NA|TRBV5-1|NA
TGCGCCAGCAGCCATTACAGGGCACGGAACACTGAAGCTTTCTTT
CASSHYRARNTEAFF
>TRBJ1-1|NA|TRBV6-6|NA
TGTGCCAGCAGTTACTCAAAGGAGGAGGCTTTCTTT
CASSYSKEEAFF
>TRBJ1-2|TRBD1|TRBV7-8|once
TGTGCCAGCAGCTTGGGGACAGGCAACTATGGCTACACCTTC
CASSLGTGNYGYTF
>TRBJ2-7|NA|TRBV30|NA
TGTGCCTGGAGTCTAGTCAGAGACTCCTACGAGCAGTACTTC
CAWSLVRDSYEQYF
>TRBJ1-1|NA|TRBV6-5|once
TGTGCCACCCGGGACTCCGGGGGAACTGAAGCTTTCTTT
CATRDSGGTEAFF
>TRBJ2-3|NA|TRBV6-5|NA
TGTGCCAGCAGTTACCCAGGGGCGGGTACGCAGTATTTT
CASSYPGAGTQYF
>TRBJ2-7|NA|TRBV7-8|NA
TGTGCCAGCAGCCCAGGGAGGTCCTACGAGCAGTACTTC
CASSPGRSYEQYF
>TRBJ2-2|TRBD2|TRBV11-2|NA
TGTGCCAGCAGCTTAATAGGCGGGGGGCCCGGGGAGCTGTTTTTT
CASSLIGGGPGELFF
>TRBJ2-3|NA|TRBV2|NA
TGTGCCAGCACCCCTAGCACAGATACGCAGTATTTT
CASTPSTDTQYF
>TRBJ1-3|NA|TRBV25-1|NA
TGTGCCAGCAGTGAATACAGGGTTTCCATCTCTGGAAACACCATATATTTT
CASSEYRVSISGNTIYF
>TRBJ1-4|TRBD1|TRBV7-6|NA
TGTGCCAGCAGCCCTCAGGGGGCCGGTGAAAAACTGTTTTTT
CASSPQGAGEKLFF